This T cell receptor (beta chain) was sequenced in a study of control samples from healthy donors and cancer patients. The junction had 11 bases not matched to a gene; V was cut back by 2 bases and J by 3 bases. This CDR3 spans 16 amino acids. Per the germline V gene, CDR1 is SGHDT and CDR2 is YYEEEE. Measured with immunoSEQ multiplex PCR; TCRdb has only the in-frame clones, and not every one. The sample gives about 73,000 clones, approximately 84% of which show up once; more than 3% is in the top ten. This receptor was obtained from a woman between 45 and 65 years old in good health. The sequenced sample consisted of blood. The chain links TRBV5-6 to TRBJ2-7, with 7 bases lining up with TRBD2. Here the CDR3 reads CASSFSLSGRVYEQYF. As DNA, the CDR3 is TGTGCCAGCAGCTTTTCCCTTAGCGGGCGGGTCTACGAGCAGTACTTC.